The source of this T cell receptor beta chain is a study of tumor-infiltrating lymphocytes in primary liver carcinoma. Looking at the study overall: Recorded tumor stage was T1-T3 N0M0, with diameters of about 4 to 11 cm. Study-wide points: Compared with blood, tumor repertoires held significantly more in their top 250 clones.

On this clonotype itself: Antigen unknown. Relative to the germline gene, one junction end is altered; a read error may explain this.

Co-extracted RNA and DNA came from roughly 20-30 mg of unsorted bulk tissue. Patients showed chronic HBV infection and an absence of prior treatment. Each sampled tumor had five separate regions taken from it. The researchers produced TCR beta cDNA from about 510 ng total RNA with a constant-region primer. Nested multiplex PCR, run for three rounds with slightly modified ARM-PCR, yielded TCR beta libraries. Both of the initial two PCR rounds ran for around 10 cycles and employed TRBV1-TRBV30 forward primers alongside a C-beta reverse primer. Using its own MiXCR run on the multiplex PCR reads, TCRdb lists one record per CDR3 protein. The sample consists of about 110,000 distinct CDR3 sequences, 55% to 75% of them appearing once. CDR3 length equals 15 residues. Germline lookup yields CDR1 MNHNY and CDR2 SVGAGI (reference sequence).

Sequenced sample: liver tumor tissue from sampling region 1. Subset reported: tumor region T1, superior pole. The clonotype comes from an older woman with primary liver carcinoma and hepatitis B virus infection. The chain links TRBV6-6 to TRBJ2-1; 9 bases fit TRBD2. CDR3 coding DNA: TGTGCCTGCAATTCCGGGACTAGCCACTACAATGAGCAGTCCTTC. Its protein product is CACNSGTSHYNEQSF.